This TCR beta chain was sequenced during a study of post-analysis software for immune sequencing data (dated by TCRdb to 2013 to 2016). Turning to the overall study: Recorded disease courses included relapsing-remitting, secondary progressive and progressive-relapsing multiple sclerosis, with some patients lacking subtype annotation. The patient repertoires were compared against around 11 previously published healthy control repertoires obtained from donors aged about 6 to 26 years. A subset of samples was prepared in parallel using single-end sample barcoding, then pooled and co-amplified after Illumina adapter ligation. Paper-wide results and their limitations: Direct clustering with F measure showed strong co-clustering of samples prepared in the same batch, prompting a batch-effect correction. Compared with controls, multiple sclerosis patients had significantly lower normalized Chao1 diversity, a finding suggesting substantial peripheral T-cell clonal expansion. The multiple sclerosis patient group was slightly younger than the control group. Patients showed significantly higher frequencies than controls for about 5 TRBV segments, among them TRBV5-6, TRBV5-1 and TRBV20-1.

The CDR3 numbers 13 residues from cysteine through phenylalanine. The sequence is cut down to CDR3 DNA, 39 bases in frame from base 1. According to the germline V gene, CDR1 reads MNHNS and CDR2 reads SASEGT. A distance of 14 bases separates the germline ends of V and J, which lose 5 bases and 7 bases respectively. To demonstrate the VDJtools post-analysis software, the study profiled TCR beta repertoires from the peripheral blood of around 13 young patients with multiple sclerosis. The multiple sclerosis patients were children and adolescents between roughly 6 and 16 years of age. The library was built by means of PCR. Sequencing relied on an Illumina HiSeq 2500. To reduce PCR and sequencing biases, unique molecular identifiers were incorporated into the TCR beta cDNA libraries. Per 1 to 10 million input T cells, roughly 500,000 cDNA molecules were obtained, such that each molecule approximated one T cell. The patient libraries were prepared and sequenced using the same protocol as the earlier healthy control dataset. Samples belonging to the same batch were prepared together, multiplexed and sequenced on a shared HiSeq lane. From the authors' description of their analysis: MIGEC handled the raw barcoded reads, throwing out single-read molecular identifier groups before consensus assembly and CDR3 extraction. VDJtools was used for post-analysis of the clonotype tables, and diversity was normalized by down-sampling every dataset to the size of the smallest sample. To correct batch-related cross-sample contamination, repertoire overlap clustering matched CDR3 amino acid sequences but not nucleotide sequences. The raw public data were reprocessed by TCRdb itself: fastp quality trimming at Q25, MiXCR clonotype calling, in-frame beta chains only. Rows with a matching CDR3 protein are joined into one entry that keeps the most common DNA and genes. For this entry, the V and J calls and clone size follow TCRdb and not the study's own pipeline. Counted in this sample were a few hundred thousand distinct CDR3 sequences; roughly 30% of them appeared once. The biggest ten clones account for around an eighth of the sample.

Concerning this clonotype: Its antigen has not been determined. Base-call qualities are not available, and no considerably larger clone is one nucleotide away.

The sequence joins TRBV6-1 to TRBJ1-1; the best D guess is TRBD1, with 5 bases matching. This clonotype was sampled from a girl aged 10 to 17 with multiple sclerosis. The sequenced material came from blood. The encoded CDR3 is CASSSGTPIEAFF. The DNA sequence reads TGTGCCAGCAGTTCCGGGACTCCGATTGAAGCTTTCTTT.